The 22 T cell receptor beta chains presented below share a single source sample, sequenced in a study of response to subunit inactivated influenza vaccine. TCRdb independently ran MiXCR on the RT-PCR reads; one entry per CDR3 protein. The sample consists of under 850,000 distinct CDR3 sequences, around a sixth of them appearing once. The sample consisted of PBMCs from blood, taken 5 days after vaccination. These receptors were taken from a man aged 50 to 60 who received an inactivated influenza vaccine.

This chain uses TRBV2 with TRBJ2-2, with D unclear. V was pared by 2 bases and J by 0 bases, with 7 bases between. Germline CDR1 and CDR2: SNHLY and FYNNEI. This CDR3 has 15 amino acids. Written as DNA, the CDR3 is TGTGCCAGCAGTGAATGGGTAGCGAACACCGGGGAGCTGTTTTTT. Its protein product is CASSEWVANTGELFF.

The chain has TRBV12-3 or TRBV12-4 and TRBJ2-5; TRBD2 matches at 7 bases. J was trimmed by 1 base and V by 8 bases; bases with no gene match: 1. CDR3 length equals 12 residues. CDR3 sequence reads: CASRGVQETQYF. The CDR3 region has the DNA TGTGCCAGCCGGGGGGTCCAAGAGACCCAGTACTTC.

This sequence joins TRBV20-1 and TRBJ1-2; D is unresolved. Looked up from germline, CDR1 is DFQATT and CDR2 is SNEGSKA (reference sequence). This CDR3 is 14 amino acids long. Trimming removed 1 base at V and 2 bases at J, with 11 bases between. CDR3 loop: CSARVRQTNYGYTF. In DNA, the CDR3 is TGCAGTGCTAGAGTTCGGCAGACCAACTATGGCTACACCTTC.

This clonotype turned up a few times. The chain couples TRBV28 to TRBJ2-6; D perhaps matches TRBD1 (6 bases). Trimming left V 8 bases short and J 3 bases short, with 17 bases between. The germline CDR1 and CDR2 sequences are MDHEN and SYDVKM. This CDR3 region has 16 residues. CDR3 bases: TGTGCCAGCCTGGGCAATCCAGGGGTTGGGGCCAACGTCCTGACTTTC. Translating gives CASLGNPGVGANVLTF.

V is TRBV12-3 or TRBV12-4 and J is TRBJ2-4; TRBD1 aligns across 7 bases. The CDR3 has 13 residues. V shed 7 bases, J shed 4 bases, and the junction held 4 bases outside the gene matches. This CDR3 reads CASTTTGKNIQYF. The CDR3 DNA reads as TGTGCCAGCACTACGACAGGGAAAAACATTCAGTACTTC.

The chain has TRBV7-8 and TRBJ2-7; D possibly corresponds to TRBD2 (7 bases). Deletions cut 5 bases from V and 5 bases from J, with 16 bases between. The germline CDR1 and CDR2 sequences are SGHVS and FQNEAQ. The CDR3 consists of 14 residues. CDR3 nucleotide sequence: TGTGCCAGCAGCAAGACCGGGGGGCCCCACGAGCAGTACTTC. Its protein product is CASSKTGGPHEQYF.

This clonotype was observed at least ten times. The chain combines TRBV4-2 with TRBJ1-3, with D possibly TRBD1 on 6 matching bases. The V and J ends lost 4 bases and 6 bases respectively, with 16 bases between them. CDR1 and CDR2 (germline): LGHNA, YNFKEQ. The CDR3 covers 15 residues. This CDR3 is CASSLERGSENTIYF. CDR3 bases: TGTGCCAGCAGCCTCGAAAGGGGGAGTGAAAACACCATATATTTT.

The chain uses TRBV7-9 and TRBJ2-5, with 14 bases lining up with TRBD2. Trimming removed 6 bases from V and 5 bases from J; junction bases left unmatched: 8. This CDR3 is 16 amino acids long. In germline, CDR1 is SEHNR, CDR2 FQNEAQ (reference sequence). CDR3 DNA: TGTGCCAGCAGTCCAGGGACTAGCGGGAGACGGGAGACCCAGTACTTC. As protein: CASSPGTSGRRETQYF.

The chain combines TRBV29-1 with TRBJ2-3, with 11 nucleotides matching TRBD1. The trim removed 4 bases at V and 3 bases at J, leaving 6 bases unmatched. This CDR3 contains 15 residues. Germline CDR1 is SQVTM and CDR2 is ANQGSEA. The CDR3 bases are TGCAGCGTTGCACCGGACAGGGGGCGGACAGATACGCAGTATTTT. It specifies CSVAPDRGRTDTQYF.

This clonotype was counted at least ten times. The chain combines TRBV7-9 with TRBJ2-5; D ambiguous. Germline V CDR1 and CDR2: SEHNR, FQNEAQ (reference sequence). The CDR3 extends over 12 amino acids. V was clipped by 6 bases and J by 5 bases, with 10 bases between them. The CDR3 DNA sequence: TGTGCCAGCAGTCGGTCTCACGAGACCCAGTACTTC. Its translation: CASSRSHETQYF.

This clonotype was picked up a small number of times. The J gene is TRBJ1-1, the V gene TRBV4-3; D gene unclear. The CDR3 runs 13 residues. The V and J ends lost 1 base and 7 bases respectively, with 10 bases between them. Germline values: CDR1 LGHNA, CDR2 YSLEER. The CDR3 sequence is CASSQGLFLEAFF. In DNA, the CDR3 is TGCGCCAGCAGCCAAGGACTGTTCCTTGAAGCTTTCTTT.

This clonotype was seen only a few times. The CDR3 DNA follows: TGCAGTGCTATAATACCTCTTGGAGCGTCGTCCTACAATGAGCAGTTCTTC. Translated, it gives CSAIIPLGASSYNEQFF. J is TRBJ2-1 and V is TRBV20-1, with unresolved D. The CDR3 extends over 17 amino acids. Germline CDR1 and CDR2: DFQATT and SNEGSKA (reference sequence). V shed 4 bases and J shed 1 base, with 20 bases lying between them.

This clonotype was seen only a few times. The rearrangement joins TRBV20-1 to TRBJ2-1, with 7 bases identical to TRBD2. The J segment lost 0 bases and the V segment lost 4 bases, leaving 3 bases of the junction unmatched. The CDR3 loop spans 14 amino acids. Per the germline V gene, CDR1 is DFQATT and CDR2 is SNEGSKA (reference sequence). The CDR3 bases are TGCAGTGCTAAACCTAGCGGCTCCTACAATGAGCAGTTCTTC. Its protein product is CSAKPSGSYNEQFF.

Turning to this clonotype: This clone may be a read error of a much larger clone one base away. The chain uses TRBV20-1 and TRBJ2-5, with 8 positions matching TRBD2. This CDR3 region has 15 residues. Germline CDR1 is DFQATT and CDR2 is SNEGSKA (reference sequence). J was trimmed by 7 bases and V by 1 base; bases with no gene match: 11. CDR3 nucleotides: TGCAGTGCTAGAGTTGCTAGCGGGTCACGAAGGACCCAGTACTTC. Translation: CSARVASGSRRTQYF.

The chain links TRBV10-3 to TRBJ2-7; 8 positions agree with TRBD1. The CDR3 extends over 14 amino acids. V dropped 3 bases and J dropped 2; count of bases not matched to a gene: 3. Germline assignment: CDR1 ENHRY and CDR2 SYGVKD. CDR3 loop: CAISDPGQAYEQYF. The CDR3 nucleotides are TGTGCCATCAGTGATCCGGGACAGGCCTACGAGCAGTACTTC.

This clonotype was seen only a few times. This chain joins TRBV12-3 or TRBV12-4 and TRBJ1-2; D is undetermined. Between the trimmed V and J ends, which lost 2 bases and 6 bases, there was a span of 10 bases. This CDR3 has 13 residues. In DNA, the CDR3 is TGTGCCAGCAGTTTACCCCTGGCCCATGGCTACACCTTC. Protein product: CASSLPLAHGYTF.

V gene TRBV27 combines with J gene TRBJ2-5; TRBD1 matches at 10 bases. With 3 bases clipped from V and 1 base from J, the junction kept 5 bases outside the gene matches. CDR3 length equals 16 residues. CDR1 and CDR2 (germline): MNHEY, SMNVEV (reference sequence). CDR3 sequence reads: CASSLGQGKGQETQYF. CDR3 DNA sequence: TGTGCCAGCAGTTTGGGACAGGGGAAAGGCCAAGAGACCCAGTACTTC.

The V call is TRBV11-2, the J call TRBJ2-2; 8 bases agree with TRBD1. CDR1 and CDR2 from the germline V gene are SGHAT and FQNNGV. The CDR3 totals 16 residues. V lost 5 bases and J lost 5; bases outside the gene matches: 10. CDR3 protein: CASSLRQGQNTGELFF. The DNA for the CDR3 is TGTGCCAGCAGCCTACGACAGGGGCAAAATACCGGGGAGCTGTTTTTT.

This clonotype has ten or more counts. As DNA, the CDR3 is TGCAGTGCTAGAGATCGGGTATACGAGCAGTACTTC. Protein product: CSARDRVYEQYF. The chain has TRBV20-1 and TRBJ2-7; D not resolved. CDR3 length: 12 residues. V was trimmed by 0 bases and J by 4 bases, leaving 7 bases between them. CDR1 and CDR2 (germline): DFQATT, SNEGSKA (reference sequence).

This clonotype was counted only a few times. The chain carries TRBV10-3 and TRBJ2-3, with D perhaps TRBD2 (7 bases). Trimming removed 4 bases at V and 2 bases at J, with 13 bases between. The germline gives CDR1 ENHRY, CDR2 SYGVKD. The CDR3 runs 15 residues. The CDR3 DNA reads TGTGCCATCAGTGGGGCGGGGGCACTCACAGATACGCAGTATTTT. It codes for CAISGAGALTDTQYF.

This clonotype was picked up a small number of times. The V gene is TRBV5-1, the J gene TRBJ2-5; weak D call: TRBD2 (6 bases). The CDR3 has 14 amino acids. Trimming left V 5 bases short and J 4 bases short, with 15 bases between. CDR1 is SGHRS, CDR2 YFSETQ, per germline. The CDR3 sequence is CASRRDWRIETQYF. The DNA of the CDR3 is TGCGCCAGCAGACGGGACTGGAGAATAGAGACCCAGTACTTC.

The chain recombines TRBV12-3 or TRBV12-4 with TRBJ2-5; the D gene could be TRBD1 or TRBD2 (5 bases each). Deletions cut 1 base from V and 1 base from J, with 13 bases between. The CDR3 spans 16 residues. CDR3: CASSLVLGTVQETQYF. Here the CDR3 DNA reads TGTGCCAGCAGTTTAGTACTCGGGACCGTCCAAGAGACCCAGTACTTC.